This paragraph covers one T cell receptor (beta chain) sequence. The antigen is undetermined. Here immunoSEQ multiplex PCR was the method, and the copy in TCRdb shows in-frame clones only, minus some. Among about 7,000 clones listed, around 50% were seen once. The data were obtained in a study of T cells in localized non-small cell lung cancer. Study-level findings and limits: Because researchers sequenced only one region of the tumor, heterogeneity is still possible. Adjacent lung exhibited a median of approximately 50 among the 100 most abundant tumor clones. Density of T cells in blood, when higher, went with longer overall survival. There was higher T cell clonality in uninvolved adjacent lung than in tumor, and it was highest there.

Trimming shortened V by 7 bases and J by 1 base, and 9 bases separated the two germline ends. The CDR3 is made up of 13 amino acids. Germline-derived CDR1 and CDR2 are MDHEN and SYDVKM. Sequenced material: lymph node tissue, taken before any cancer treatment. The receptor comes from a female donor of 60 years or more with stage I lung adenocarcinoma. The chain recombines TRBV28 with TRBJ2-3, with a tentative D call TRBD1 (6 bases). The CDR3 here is CASTGARTDTQYF. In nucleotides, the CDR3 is TGTGCCAGCACAGGGGCCCGCACAGATACGCAGTATTTT.